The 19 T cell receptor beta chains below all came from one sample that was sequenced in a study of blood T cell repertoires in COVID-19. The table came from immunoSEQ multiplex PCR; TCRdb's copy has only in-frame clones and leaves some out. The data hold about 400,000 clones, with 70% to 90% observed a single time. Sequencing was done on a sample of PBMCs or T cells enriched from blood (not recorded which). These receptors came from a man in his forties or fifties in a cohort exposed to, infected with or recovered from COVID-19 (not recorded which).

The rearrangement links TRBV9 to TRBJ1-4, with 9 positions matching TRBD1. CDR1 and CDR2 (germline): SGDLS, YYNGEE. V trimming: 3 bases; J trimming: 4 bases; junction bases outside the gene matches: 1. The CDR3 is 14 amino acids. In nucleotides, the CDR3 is TGTGCCAGCAGCGCGGGACAGGGTAATGAAAAACTGTTTTTT. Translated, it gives CASSAGQGNEKLFF.

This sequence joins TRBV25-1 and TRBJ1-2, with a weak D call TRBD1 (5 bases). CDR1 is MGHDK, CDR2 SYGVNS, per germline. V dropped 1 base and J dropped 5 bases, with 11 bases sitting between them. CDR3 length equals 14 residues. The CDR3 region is CASSEWGDGYGYTF. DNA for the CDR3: TGTGCCAGCAGTGAATGGGGGGACGGTTATGGCTACACCTTC.

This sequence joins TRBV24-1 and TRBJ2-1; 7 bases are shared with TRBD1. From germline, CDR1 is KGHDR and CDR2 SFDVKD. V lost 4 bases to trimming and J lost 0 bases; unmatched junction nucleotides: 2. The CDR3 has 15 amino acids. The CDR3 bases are TGTGCCACCAGTGAGGGACAGAGCTCCTACAATGAGCAGTTCTTC. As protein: CATSEGQSSYNEQFF.

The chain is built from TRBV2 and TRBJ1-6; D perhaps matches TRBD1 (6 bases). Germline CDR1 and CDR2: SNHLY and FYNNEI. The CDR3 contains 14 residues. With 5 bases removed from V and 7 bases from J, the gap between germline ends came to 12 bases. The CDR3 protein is CASSYREKNSPLHF. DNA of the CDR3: TGTGCCAGCAGTTACAGGGAAAAAAATTCACCCCTCCACTTT. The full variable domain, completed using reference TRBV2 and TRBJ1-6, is EPEVTQTPSHQVTQMGQEVILRCVPISNHLYFYWYRQILGQKVEFLVSFYNNEISEKSEIFDDQFSVERPDGSNFTLKIRSTKLEDSAMYFCASSYREKNSPLHFGNGTRLTVT.

CDR3 nucleotides: TGTGCCAGCAGCTCCCGGGAAAAACCCTCCTACGAGCAGTACTTC. Translated: CASSSREKPSYEQYF. V and J are TRBV7-7 and TRBJ2-7, with a weak D call TRBD2 (5 bases). CDR3 length: 15 residues. The germline V gene encodes CDR1 SSHAT and CDR2 FNYEAQ (reference sequence). V lost 4 bases to trimming and J lost 0 bases, with 13 bases between them.

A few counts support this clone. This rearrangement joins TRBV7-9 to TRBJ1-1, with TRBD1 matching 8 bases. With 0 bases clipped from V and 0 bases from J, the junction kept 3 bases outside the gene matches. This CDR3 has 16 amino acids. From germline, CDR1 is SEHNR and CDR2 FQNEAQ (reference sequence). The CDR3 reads CASSLARTGLNTEAFF. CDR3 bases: TGTGCCAGCAGCTTAGCCCGGACAGGGTTGAACACTGAAGCTTTCTTT. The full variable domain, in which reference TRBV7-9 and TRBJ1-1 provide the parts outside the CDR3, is DTGVSQNPRHKITKRGQNVTFRCDPISEHNRLYWYRQTLGQGPEFLTYFQNEAQLEKSRLLSDRFSAERPKGSFSTLEIQRTEQGDSAMYLCASSLARTGLNTEAFFGQGTRLTVV.

DNA of the CDR3: TGTGCCACCAGCCGCCGGGACAGCTACAATGAGCAGTTCTTC. Residues: CATSRRDSYNEQFF. The chain couples TRBV15 to TRBJ2-1, with 7 bases identical to TRBD1. The CDR3 is made up of 14 amino acids. Germline CDR1 LNHNV, CDR2 YYDKDF (reference sequence). V lost 5 bases, J lost 3 bases, and 4 bases stayed unmatched. The variable domain in full, with the rest retrieved from reference TRBV15 and TRBJ2-1, is DAMVIQNPRYQVTQFGKPVTLSCSQTLNHNVMYWYQQKSSQAPKLLFHYYDKDFNNEADTPDNFQSRRPNTSFCFLDIRSPGLGDTAMYLCATSRRDSYNEQFFGPGTRLTVL.

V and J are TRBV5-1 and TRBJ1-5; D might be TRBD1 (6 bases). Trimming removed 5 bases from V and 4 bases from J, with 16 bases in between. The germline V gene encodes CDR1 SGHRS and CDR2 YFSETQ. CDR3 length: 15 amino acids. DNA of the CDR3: TGCGCCAGCAGACCCGGGACACGGGAAAATCAGCCCCAGCATTTT. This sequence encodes CASRPGTRENQPQHF.

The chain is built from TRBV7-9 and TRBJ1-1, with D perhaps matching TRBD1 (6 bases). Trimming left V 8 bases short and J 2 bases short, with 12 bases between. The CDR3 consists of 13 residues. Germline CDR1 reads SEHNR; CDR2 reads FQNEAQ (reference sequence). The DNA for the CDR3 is TGTGCCAGCCGGGACACCGTTAACACTGAAGCTTTCTTT. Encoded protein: CASRDTVNTEAFF.

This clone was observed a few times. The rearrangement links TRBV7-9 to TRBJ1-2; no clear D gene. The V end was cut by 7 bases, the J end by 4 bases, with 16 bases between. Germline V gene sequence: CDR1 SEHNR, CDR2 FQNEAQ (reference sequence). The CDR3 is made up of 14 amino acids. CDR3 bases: TGTGCCAGCACCCAACCATACGACACCTATGGCTACACCTTC. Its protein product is CASTQPYDTYGYTF. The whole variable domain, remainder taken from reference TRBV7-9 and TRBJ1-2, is DTGVSQNPRHKITKRGQNVTFRCDPISEHNRLYWYRQTLGQGPEFLTYFQNEAQLEKSRLLSDRFSAERPKGSFSTLEIQRTEQGDSAMYLCASTQPYDTYGYTFGSGTRLTVV.

CDR3 in amino acids: CASSDSLNGYTF. The CDR3 DNA sequence: TGTGCCAGCAGTGATTCTTTAAATGGCTACACCTTC. The chain couples TRBV25-1 to TRBJ1-2; D is unresolved. The CDR3 spans 12 residues. Trimming took 3 bases from V and 6 from J, leaving 8 bases between them. Germline lookup yields CDR1 MGHDK and CDR2 SYGVNS.

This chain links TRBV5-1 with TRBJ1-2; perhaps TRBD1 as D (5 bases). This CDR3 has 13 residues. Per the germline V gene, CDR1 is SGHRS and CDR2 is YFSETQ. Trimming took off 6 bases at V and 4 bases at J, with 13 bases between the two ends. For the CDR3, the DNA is TGCGCCAGCAACGACGGCAGGGCCTATGGCTACACCTTC. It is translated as CASNDGRAYGYTF. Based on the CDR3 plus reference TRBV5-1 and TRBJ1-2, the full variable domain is KAGVTQTPRYLIKTRGQQVTLSCSPISGHRSVSWYQQTPGQGLQFLFEYFSETQRNKGNFPGRFSGRQFSNSRSEMNVSTLELGDSALYLCASNDGRAYGYTFGSGTRLTVV.

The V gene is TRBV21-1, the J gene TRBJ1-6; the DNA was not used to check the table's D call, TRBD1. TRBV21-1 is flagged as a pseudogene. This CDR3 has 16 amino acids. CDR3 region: CASSRGQGNYNSPLHF. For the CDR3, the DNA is TGTGCCAGCAGCAGGGGACAGGGGAACTATAATTCACCCCTCCACTTT.

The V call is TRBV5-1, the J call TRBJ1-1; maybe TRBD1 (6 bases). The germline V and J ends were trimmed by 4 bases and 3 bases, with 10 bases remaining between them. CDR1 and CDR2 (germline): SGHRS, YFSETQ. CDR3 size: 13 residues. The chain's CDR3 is CASSEGQYTEAFF. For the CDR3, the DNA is TGCGCCAGCAGCGAGGGACAATACACTGAAGCTTTCTTT. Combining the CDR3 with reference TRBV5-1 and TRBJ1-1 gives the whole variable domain KAGVTQTPRYLIKTRGQQVTLSCSPISGHRSVSWYQQTPGQGLQFLFEYFSETQRNKGNFPGRFSGRQFSNSRSEMNVSTLELGDSALYLCASSEGQYTEAFFGQGTRLTVV.

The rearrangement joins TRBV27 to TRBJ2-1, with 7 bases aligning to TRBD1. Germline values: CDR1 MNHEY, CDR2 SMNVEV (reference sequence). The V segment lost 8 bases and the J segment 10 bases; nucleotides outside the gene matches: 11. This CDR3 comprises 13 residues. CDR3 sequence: CASRDRPLKEQFF. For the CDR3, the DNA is TGTGCCAGCCGGGACAGACCTTTGAAGGAGCAGTTCTTC.

In DNA form, the CDR3 reads TGTGCCAGCAGAAAGCAGGGGACAACCTACGAGCAGTACTTC. Translated: CASRKQGTTYEQYF. V usage is TRBV2 and J usage is TRBJ2-7, with D possibly TRBD1 on 6 matching bases. Germline V lookup: CDR1 SNHLY, CDR2 FYNNEI. This CDR3 has 14 residues. V was cut by 6 bases and J by 2 bases, with 14 bases left in between.

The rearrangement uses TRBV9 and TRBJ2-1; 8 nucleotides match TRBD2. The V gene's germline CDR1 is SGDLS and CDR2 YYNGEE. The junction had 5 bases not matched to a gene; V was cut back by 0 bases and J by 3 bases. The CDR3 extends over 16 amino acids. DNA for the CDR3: TGTGCCAGCAGCGTAGAGGCCAGCGGGAGCTACAATGAGCAGTTCTTC. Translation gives CASSVEASGSYNEQFF.

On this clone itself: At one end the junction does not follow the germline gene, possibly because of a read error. The CDR3 region has the DNA TGTGCCAGCAGCTCTCCTCGGGACTTCCCCTGGGTAAACTTC. This translates into CASSSPRDFPWVNF. The chain carries TRBV7-2 and TRBJ2-5; perhaps TRBD2 as D (6 bases). The germline V gene encodes CDR1 SGHTA and CDR2 FQGNSA. This CDR3 has 14 residues.

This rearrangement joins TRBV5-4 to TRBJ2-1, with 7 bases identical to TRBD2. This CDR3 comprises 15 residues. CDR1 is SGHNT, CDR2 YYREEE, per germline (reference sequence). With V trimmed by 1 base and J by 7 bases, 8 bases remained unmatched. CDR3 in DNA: TGTGCCAGCAGCTTGATTGGACTAGGGTTGAATGAGCAGTTCTTC. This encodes CASSLIGLGLNEQFF.